What follows are 13 T cell receptor beta chains derived from one specimen sequenced in a study of blood T cell repertoires in COVID-19. Some clones are missing from TCRdb's copy, which holds only in-frame ones; the method was immunoSEQ multiplex PCR. The table includes about 220,000 clones, about 91% detected once. The sequenced sample was PBMCs or T cells enriched from blood (not recorded which). These receptors were taken from a woman aged 50 to 65 with acute COVID-19.

The chain recombines TRBV27 with TRBJ1-3; weak D call: TRBD1 (5 bases). The CDR3 covers 14 residues. Germline values: CDR1 MNHEY, CDR2 SMNVEV (reference sequence). V lost 5 bases, J lost 4 bases, and 12 bases lay in between. The CDR3 here is CASSEGVGGNTIYF. Written as DNA, the CDR3 is TGTGCCAGCAGTGAAGGGGTGGGAGGAAACACCATATATTTT.

This sequence joins TRBV24-1 and TRBJ2-5, with a tentative D call TRBD1 (5 bases). Germline V lookup: CDR1 KGHDR, CDR2 SFDVKD. V was clipped by 0 bases and J by 2 bases, with 6 bases between them. The CDR3 is 14 residues long. The DNA for the CDR3 is TGTGCCACCAGTGATTTGTCAGGGCAAGAGACCCAGTACTTC. This encodes CATSDLSGQETQYF.

The chain employs TRBV14 and TRBJ2-1; a possible D gene is TRBD1 (5 bases). Germline CDR1 SGHDN, CDR2 FVKESK. V gave up 2 bases and J gave up 1 base, with 18 bases separating them. CDR3 length: 18 residues. The CDR3 spells CASSQPDWGGRSYNEQFF. The CDR3 region has the DNA TGTGCCAGCAGCCAACCCGATTGGGGCGGCAGATCCTACAATGAGCAGTTCTTC.

The DNA of the CDR3 is TGTGCCAGCAGTTCCGACAGGGAGTACTCTGGGGCCAACGTCCTGACTTTC. As protein: CASSSDREYSGANVLTF. The rearrangement links TRBV27 to TRBJ2-6, with 7 bases identical to TRBD1. CDR1 and CDR2 (germline): MNHEY, SMNVEV (reference sequence). The V gene end was trimmed by 4 bases and the J gene end by 0 bases; junction bases not matched to a gene: 6. The length of the CDR3 is 17 residues.

This clone was observed once. The chain joins TRBV7-2 to TRBJ1-1; possibly TRBD1 for D (6 bases). V was cut by 5 bases and J by 6 bases, with 13 bases left in between. The CDR3 consists of 13 residues. Germline V gene data show CDR1 as SGHTA and CDR2 as FQGNSA. This CDR3 reads CASSQTGFSEAFF. DNA for the CDR3: TGTGCCAGCAGCCAAACAGGGTTTTCTGAAGCTTTCTTT. The full variable domain, rest sourced from reference TRBV7-2 and TRBJ1-1, is GAGVSQSPSNKVTEKGKDVELRCDPISGHTALYWYRQSLGQGLEFLIYFQGNSAPDKSGLPSDRFSAERTGGSVSTLTIQRTQQEDSAVYLCASSQTGFSEAFFGQGTRLTVV.

This CDR3 is CASTPGTSGGGELFF. The CDR3 nucleotides are TGTGCCAGCACCCCCGGGACTAGCGGAGGGGGGGAGCTGTTTTTT. The chain recombines TRBV9 with TRBJ2-2, with 11 bases identical to TRBD2. Germline-derived CDR1 and CDR2 are SGDLS and YYNGEE. This CDR3 has 15 residues. V shed 6 bases and J 8 bases; nucleotides not matched to a gene: 9.

This chain joins TRBV9 and TRBJ1-6; TRBD1 might be the D (6 bases). The CDR3 totals 14 residues. Germline CDR1 is SGDLS and CDR2 is YYNGEE. Trimming left V 4 bases short and J 5 bases short, with 10 bases between. The CDR3 is CASSSGQNNSPLHF. Written as DNA, the CDR3 is TGTGCCAGCAGCAGCGGACAGAATAATTCACCCCTCCACTTT.

This rearrangement joins TRBV6-2 or TRBV6-3 to TRBJ1-1, with TRBD1 matching over 7 bases. This CDR3 is built from 12 residues. With V trimmed by 2 bases and J by 8 bases, 2 bases remained unmatched. Germline CDR1 is MNHEY and CDR2 is SVGEGT. The CDR3 DNA sequence: TGTGCCAGCAGTTACGGGGACAGAGAAGCTTTCTTT. Its protein is CASSYGDREAFF.

The V gene is TRBV7-9, the J gene TRBJ2-2; no clear D. This CDR3 comprises 11 residues. V lost 3 bases, J lost 8 bases, and 4 bases lay in between. The V gene's germline CDR1 is SEHNR and CDR2 FQNEAQ (reference sequence). For the CDR3, the DNA is TGTGCCAGCAGCTTTCCGGGGGAGCTGTTTTTT. As protein: CASSFPGELFF.

The V gene is TRBV19, the J gene TRBJ1-5; D is unclear. Trimming left V 5 bases short and J 6 bases short, with 17 bases between. This CDR3 is 15 amino acids long. Germline V gives CDR1 LNHDA, CDR2 SQIVND (reference sequence). This chain's CDR3 is CASSSGLVDSQPQHF. DNA of the CDR3: TGTGCCAGTAGTTCCGGTTTAGTAGATAGTCAGCCCCAGCATTTT. Together with reference TRBV19 and TRBJ1-5, the CDR3 gives the full variable domain: DGGITQSPKYLFRKEGQNVTLSCEQNLNHDAMYWYRQDPGQGLRLIYYSQIVNDFQKGDIAEGYSVSREKKESFPLTVTSAQKNPTAFYLCASSSGLVDSQPQHFGDGTRLSIL.

V usage is TRBV28 and J usage is TRBJ2-7; 13 nucleotides line up with TRBD2. J lost 0 bases, V lost 10 bases, and 15 bases had no gene match. Per the germline V gene, CDR1 is MDHEN and CDR2 is SYDVKM. This CDR3 has 18 amino acids. This CDR3 reads CATVGALGTSGTSYEQYF. The DNA of the CDR3 is TGTGCCACCGTGGGAGCCTTAGGGACTAGCGGGACCTCCTACGAGCAGTACTTC.

The chain has TRBV19 and TRBJ2-7; D might be TRBD2 (5 bases). CDR3 length equals 14 residues. V lost 6 bases, J lost 0 bases, and 12 bases lay in between. The germline V gene has CDR1 LNHDA and CDR2 SQIVND (reference sequence). CDR3: CASSSPGDSYEQYF. In DNA, the CDR3 is TGTGCCAGTAGCTCTCCCGGGGACTCCTACGAGCAGTACTTC.

V is TRBV30 and J is TRBJ2-3, with 9 bases fitting TRBD1. The length of the CDR3 is 15 residues. The J segment lost 5 bases and the V segment lost 0 bases, leaving 6 bases of the junction unmatched. CDR1 is GTSNPN, CDR2 SVGIG, per germline (reference sequence). The CDR3 is CAWSVPGTGRDTQYF. The DNA for the CDR3 is TGTGCCTGGAGTGTACCGGGGACAGGGAGAGATACGCAGTATTTT.